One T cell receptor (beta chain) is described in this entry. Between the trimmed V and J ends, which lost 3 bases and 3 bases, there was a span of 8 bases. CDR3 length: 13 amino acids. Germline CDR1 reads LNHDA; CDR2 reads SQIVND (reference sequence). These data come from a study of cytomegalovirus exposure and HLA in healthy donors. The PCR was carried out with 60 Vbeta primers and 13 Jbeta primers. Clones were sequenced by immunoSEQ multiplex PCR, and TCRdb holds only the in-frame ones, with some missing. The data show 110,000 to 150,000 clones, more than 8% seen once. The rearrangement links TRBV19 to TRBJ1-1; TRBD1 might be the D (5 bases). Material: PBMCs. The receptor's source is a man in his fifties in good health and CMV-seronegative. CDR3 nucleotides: TGTGCCAGTAGTATTCGGGGGGACACTGAAGCTTTCTTT. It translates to CASSIRGDTEAFF.